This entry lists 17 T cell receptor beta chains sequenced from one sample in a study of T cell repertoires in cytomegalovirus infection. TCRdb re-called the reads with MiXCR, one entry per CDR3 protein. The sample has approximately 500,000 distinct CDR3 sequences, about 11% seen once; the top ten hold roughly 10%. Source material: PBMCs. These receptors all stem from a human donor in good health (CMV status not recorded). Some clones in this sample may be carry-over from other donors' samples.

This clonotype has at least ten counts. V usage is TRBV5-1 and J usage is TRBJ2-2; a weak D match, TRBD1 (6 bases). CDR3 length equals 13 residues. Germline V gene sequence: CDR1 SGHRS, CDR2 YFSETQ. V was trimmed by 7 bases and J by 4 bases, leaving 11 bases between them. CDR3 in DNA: TGCGCCAGCGCACAGGGCTTCACCGGGGAGCTGTTTTTT. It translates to CASAQGFTGELFF.

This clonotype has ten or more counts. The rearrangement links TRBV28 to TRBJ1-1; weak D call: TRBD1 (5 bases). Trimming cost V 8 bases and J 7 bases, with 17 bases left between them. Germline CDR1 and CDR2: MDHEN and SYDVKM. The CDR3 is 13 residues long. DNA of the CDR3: TGTGCCAGCTCTTTCACGAGGCAGGGTGAAGCTTTCTTT. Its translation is CASSFTRQGEAFF.

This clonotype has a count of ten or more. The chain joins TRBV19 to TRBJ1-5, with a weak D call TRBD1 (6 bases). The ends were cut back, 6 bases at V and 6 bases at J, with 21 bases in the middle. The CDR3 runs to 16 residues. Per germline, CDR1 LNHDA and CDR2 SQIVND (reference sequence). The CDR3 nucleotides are TGTGCCAGTAGATCAAGTACGGGGGGCATGGGTCAGCCCCAGCATTTT. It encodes CASRSSTGGMGQPQHF.

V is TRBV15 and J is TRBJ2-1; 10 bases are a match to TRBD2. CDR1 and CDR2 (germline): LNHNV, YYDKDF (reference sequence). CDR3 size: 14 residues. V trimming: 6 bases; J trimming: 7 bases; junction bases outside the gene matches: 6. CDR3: CATSKRGGSNEQFF. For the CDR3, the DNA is TGTGCCACCAGTAAGCGGGGGGGGAGTAATGAGCAGTTCTTC.

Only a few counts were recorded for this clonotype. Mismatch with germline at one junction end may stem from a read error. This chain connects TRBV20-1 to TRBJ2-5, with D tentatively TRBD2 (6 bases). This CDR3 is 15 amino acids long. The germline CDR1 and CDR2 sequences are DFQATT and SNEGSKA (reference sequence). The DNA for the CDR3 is TGCTGTGCTAGAGGCAGGCCGGGACTTGGGGAGACCCAGTACTTC. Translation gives CCARGRPGLGETQYF.

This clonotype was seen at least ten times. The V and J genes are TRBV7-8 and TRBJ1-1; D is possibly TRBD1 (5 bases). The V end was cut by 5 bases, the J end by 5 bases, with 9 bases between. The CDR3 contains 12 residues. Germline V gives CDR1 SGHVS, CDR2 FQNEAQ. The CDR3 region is CASSPRGTEAFF. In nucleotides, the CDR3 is TGTGCCAGCAGCCCGAGGGGAACTGAAGCTTTCTTT.

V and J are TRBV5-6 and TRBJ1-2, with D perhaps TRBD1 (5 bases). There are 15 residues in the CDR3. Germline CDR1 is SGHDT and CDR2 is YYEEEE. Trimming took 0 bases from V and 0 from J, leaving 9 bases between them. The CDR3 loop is CASSLGGRANYGYTF. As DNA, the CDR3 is TGTGCCAGCAGCTTGGGGGGCCGAGCTAACTATGGCTACACCTTC.

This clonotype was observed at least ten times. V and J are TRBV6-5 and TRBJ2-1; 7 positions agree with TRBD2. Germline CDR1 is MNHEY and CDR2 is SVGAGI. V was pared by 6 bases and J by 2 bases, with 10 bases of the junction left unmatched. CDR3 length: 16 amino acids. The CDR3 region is CASRPRWSGTYNEQFF. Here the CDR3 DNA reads TGTGCCAGCAGGCCCCGGTGGAGCGGGACCTACAATGAGCAGTTCTTC.

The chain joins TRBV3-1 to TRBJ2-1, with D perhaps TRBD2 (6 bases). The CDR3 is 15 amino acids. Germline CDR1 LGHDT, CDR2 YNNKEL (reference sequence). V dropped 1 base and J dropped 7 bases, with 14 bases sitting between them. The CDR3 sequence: CASSQGTSKMNEQFF. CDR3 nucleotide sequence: TGTGCCAGCAGCCAAGGCACTAGCAAGATGAATGAGCAGTTCTTC.

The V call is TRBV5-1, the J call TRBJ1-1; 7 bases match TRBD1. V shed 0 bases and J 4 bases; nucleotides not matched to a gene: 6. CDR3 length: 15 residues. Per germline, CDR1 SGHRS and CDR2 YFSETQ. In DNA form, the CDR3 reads TGCGCCAGCAGCTTGGGTGTCAGGGGGATCACTGAAGCTTTCTTT. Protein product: CASSLGVRGITEAFF.

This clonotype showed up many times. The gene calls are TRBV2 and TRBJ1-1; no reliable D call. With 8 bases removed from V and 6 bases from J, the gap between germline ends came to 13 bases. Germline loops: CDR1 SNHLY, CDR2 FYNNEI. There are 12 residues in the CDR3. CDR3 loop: CASPHPTAEAFF. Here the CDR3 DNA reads TGTGCCAGCCCACATCCAACAGCTGAAGCTTTCTTT.

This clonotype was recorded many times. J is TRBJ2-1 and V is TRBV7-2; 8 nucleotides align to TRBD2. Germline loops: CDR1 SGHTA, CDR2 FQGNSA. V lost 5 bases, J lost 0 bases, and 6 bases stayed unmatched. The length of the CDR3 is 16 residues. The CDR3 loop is CASSALSGTSYNEQFF. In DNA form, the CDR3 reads TGTGCCAGCAGCGCCCTTAGCGGGACCTCCTACAATGAGCAGTTCTTC.

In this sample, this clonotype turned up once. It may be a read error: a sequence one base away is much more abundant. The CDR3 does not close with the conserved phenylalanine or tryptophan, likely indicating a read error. The DNA for the CDR3 is TGTGCCAGTAGTATAGGAGACAGGGGGGGCGACGAGCAGTACCTC. Translating it yields CASSIGDRGGDEQYL. This chain uses TRBV19 with TRBJ2-7; 9 bases agree with TRBD1. The V gene end was trimmed by 1 base and the J gene end by 5 bases; junction bases not matched to a gene: 6. This CDR3 spans 15 amino acids. In germline, CDR1 is LNHDA, CDR2 SQIVND (reference sequence).

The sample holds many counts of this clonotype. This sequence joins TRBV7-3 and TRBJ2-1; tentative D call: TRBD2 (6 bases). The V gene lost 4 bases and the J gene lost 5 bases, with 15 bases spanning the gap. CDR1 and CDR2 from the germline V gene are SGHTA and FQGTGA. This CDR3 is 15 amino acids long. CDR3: CASSSDSGGHNEQFF. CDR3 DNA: TGTGCCAGCAGCTCAGATAGCGGAGGCCACAATGAGCAGTTCTTC.

The CDR3 DNA sequence: TGTGCCAGCAGCGTGATAGCGGGGGGGTTACAAGAGACCCAGTACTTC. Translated, it gives CASSVIAGGLQETQYF. The J gene is TRBJ2-5, the V gene TRBV5-5, with TRBD2 matching 11 bases. Trimming took 4 bases from V and 2 from J; bases not matched to a gene: 7. The germline V gene encodes CDR1 SGHKS and CDR2 YYEKEE (reference sequence). The CDR3 extends over 16 amino acids.

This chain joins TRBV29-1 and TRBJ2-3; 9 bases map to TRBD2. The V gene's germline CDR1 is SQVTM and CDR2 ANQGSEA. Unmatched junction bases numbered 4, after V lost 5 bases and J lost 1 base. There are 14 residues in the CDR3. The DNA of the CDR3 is TGCAGCGTTTCGGAGCGGGAGGGCACAGATACGCAGTATTTT. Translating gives CSVSEREGTDTQYF.

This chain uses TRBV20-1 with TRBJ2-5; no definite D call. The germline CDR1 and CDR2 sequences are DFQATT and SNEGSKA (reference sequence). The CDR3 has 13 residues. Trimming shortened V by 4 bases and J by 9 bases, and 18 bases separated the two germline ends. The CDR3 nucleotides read TGCAGTGCTAACGGGCCGACTGGGGTGGCCCAGTACTTC. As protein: CSANGPTGVAQYF.